This record covers a single T cell receptor (beta chain). Its antigen remains unidentified. Additional DNA sequences in this sample encode the identical CDR3. The sample is drawn from a study of cytomegalovirus exposure and HLA in healthy donors. PCR used 60 Vbeta primers and 13 Jbeta primers. Libraries were prepared by immunoSEQ multiplex PCR; TCRdb keeps only in-frame clonotypes and omits some of them. This table has tens of thousands of clones, around 66% appearing once. Germline CDR1 is MGHRA and CDR2 is YSYEKL. The CDR3 runs to 16 residues. V lost 3 bases and J lost 4; bases outside the gene matches: 3. Study-wide points: It was 150 to 200 TCR beta chains that were listed as cytomegalovirus-associated. Indistinguishable V segments, including TRBV6-2 and TRBV6-3, were excluded. In an earlier analysis, about 90% or about 30%: the productive usage of most TCR beta V segments.

The sample consisted of PBMCs. This clonotype originated in a man aged 30-40 years in good health and CMV-seronegative. V is TRBV4-1 and J is TRBJ2-1; 13 bases line up with TRBD2. This chain's CDR3 is CASSHPGLAGYNEQFF. The DNA of the CDR3 is TGCGCCAGCAGCCACCCGGGACTAGCGGGATACAATGAGCAGTTCTTC.